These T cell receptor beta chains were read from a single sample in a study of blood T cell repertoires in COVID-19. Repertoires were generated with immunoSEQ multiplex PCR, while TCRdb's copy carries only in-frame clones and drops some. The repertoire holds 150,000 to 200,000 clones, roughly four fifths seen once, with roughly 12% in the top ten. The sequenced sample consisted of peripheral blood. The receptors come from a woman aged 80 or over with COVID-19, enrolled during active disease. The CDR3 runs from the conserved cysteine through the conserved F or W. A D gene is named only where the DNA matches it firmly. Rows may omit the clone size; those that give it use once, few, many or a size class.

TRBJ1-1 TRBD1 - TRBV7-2 TGTGCCAGCAGTGAACAGGGGCCGAACACTGAAGCTTTCTTT CASSEQGPNTEAFF
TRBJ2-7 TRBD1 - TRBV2 TGTGCCAGCAGTGTCGGACAGGGGGGGTCCTACGAGCAGTACTTC CASSVGQGGSYEQYF
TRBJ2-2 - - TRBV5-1 TGCGCCAGCAGCTTTAATCTGAACACCGGGGAGCTGTTTTTT CASSFNLNTGELFF
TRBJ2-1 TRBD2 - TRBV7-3 TGTGCCAGCAGCTCGGGGACTAGCGGGGGCTACAATGAGCAGTTCTTC CASSSGTSGGYNEQFF
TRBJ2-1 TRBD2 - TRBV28 TGTGCCAGCAGTTTGATGGGACTAGCGGCCTACAATGAGCAGTTCTTC CASSLMGLAAYNEQFF
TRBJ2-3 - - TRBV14 TGTGCCAGCAGCCACTGGACTGGAGATACGCAGTATTTT CASSHWTGDTQYF
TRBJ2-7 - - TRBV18 TGTGCCAGCTCACCATACTCACAGGGCTACGAGCAGTACTTC CASSPYSQGYEQYF
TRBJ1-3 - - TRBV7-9 TGTGCCAGCAGCTTAATGGCCTCTGGAAACACCATATATTTT CASSLMASGNTIYF
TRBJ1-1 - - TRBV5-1 TGCGCCAGCAGCCGTGAGCTATCGGAGGGGAACACTGAAGCTTTCTTT CASSRELSEGNTEAFF
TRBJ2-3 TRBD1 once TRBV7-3 TGTGCCAGCAGCTCCGGGACAGGGATCACAGATACGCAGTATTTT CASSSGTGITDTQYF
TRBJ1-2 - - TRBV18 TGTGCCAGCTCACCACGCAGGGTGGATGGCTACACCTTC CASSPRRVDGYTF
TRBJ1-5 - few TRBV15 TGTGCCACCAGCAGAGATAAATGGCAGAGCAATCAGCCCCAGCATTTT CATSRDKWQSNQPQHF
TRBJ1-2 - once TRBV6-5 TGTGCCAGCAGTTACTCCGGGAATGGTGGCTACACCTTC CASSYSGNGGYTF
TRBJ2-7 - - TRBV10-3 TGTGCCATCAGTGGGGCAGAGAAGAACTACGAGCAGTACTTC CAISGAEKNYEQYF
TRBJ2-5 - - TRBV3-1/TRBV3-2 TGTGCCAGCAGCGGTACAAAACAGGGTTGGGCCCAGTACTTC CASSGTKQGWAQYF
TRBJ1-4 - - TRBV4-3 TGCGCCAGCAGCCTACAGTGGGGCCCTAATGAAAAACTGTTTTTT CASSLQWGPNEKLFF
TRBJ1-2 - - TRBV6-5 TGTGCCAGCAACCGGGGCCGGGGGAATGGCTACACCTTC CASNRGRGNGYTF
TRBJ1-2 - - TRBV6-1 TGTGCCAGCAGTGAACAGGGATCAAACTATGGCTACACCTTC CASSEQGSNYGYTF
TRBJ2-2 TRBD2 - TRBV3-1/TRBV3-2 TGTGCCAGCAGCCAAATTACCGGGACTAGCGGGGGGGCCCTCACCGGGGAGCTGTTTTTT CASSQITGTSGGALTGELFF
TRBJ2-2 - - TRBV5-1 TGCGCCAGCAGCTTGGTGGTCGGTGACACCGGGGAGCTGTTTTTT CASSLVVGDTGELFF
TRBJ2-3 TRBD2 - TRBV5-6 TGTGCCAGCAGCTTACCCCTGGCGCTAGCGGGGGGCACAGATACGCAGTATTTT CASSLPLALAGGTDTQYF
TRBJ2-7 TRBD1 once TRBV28 TGTGCCAGCATGGGGACAGCCATTTCCTACGAGCAGTACTTC CASMGTAISYEQYF
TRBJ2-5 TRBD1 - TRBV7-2 TGTGCCAGCAGCACGGGACAGGGTTTTGTTGATTGGGAGACCCAGTACTTC CASSTGQGFVDWETQYF
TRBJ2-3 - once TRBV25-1 TGTGCCAGCAGTGAATATCAAACTACCACAGATACGCAGTATTTT CASSEYQTTTDTQYF
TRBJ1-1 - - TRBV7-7 TGTGCCAGCAACCCGTGGGCAGGAGCGGGGACTGAAGCTTTCTTT CASNPWAGAGTEAFF
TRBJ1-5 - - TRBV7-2 TGTGCCAGCAGCGGGAGGCAGGGCGGTCCCCAGCATTTT CASSGRQGGPQHF
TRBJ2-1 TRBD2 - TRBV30 TGTGCCTGGAGTGTAGGGCTAGCGGGGGGGGATGAGCAGTTCTTC CAWSVGLAGGDEQFF
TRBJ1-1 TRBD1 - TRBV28 TGTGCCAGCAGGACAGGGCTTATGAACACTGAAGCTTTCTTT CASRTGLMNTEAFF
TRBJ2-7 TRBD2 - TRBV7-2 TGTGCCAGCAGCTTAGCTAGCGGGGGGGCCAGTTGGTACGAGCAGTACTTC CASSLASGGASWYEQYF
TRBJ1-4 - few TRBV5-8 TGTGCCAGCAGCTTGAGACGGGACTCGTGGGGAACTAATGAAAAACTGTTTTTT CASSLRRDSWGTNEKLFF
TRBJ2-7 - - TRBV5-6 TGTGCCAGCAGCTCCACACTACGTTCCGAGCAGTACTTC CASSSTLRSEQYF
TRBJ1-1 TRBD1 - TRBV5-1 TGCGCCAGCAGCTTGGGCCAGGGACAGGTGAGGGGAGCTTTCTTT CASSLGQGQVRGAFF
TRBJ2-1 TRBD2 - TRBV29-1 TGCAGCGTTGATACTGGACTAGTCTACAATGAGCAGTTCTTC CSVDTGLVYNEQFF
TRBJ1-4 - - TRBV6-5 TGTGCCAGCAGTTACTCGAAAGGTATCGGGGGAAAACTGTTTTTT CASSYSKGIGGKLFF
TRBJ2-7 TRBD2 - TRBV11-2 TGTGCCAGCAGCGCCAGACTAGCGGGGGCATCCTACGAGCAGTACTTC CASSARLAGASYEQYF
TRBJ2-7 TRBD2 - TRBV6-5 TGTGCCAGCAAGGGGACTAGCGGGGGATACGAGCAGTACTTC CASKGTSGGYEQYF
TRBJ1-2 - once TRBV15 TGTGCCACCGACCCGGGAGGGAGCGGCTATGGCTACACCTTC CATDPGGSGYGYTF
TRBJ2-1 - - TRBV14 TGTGCCAGCAGCCAAGCGTTCATGGGTCGGGAGACGAGCTCCTACAATGAGCAGTTCTTC CASSQAFMGRETSSYNEQFF
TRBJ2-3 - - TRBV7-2 TGTGCCAGCAGCTTAGGGTCAGGGAAGGCAGATACGCAGTATTTT CASSLGSGKADTQYF
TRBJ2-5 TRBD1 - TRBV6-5 TGTGCCAGCAGTTTACAGGGGACCGGGACCCAGTACTTC CASSLQGTGTQYF
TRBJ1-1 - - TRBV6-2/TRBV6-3 TGTGCCAGCAGTTGGGGGCCCCCGAATACTGAAGCTTTCTTT CASSWGPPNTEAFF
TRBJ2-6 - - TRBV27 TGTGCCAGCAGTCTTACAGGGAAAGCTTCTCCTCTCTCTGGGGCCAACGTCCTGACTTTC CASSLTGKASPLSGANVLTF